These 23 T cell receptor beta chains originate from one sample sequenced in a study of esophageal squamous cell carcinoma under preoperative chemotherapy. MiXCR, applied by TCRdb to the PCR reads, yields one record per CDR3 protein. The top ten clones hold around 12% of a sample with approximately 30,000 distinct CDR3 sequences, roughly 48% of them seen once. Noted time point: before preoperative PTX-NDP chemotherapy. Sampling was carried out from a patient given preoperative chemotherapy. These receptors came from a human donor with esophageal squamous cell carcinoma. The donor label of this sample is uncertain.

V usage is TRBV6-5 and J usage is TRBJ1-4, with unresolved D. Between the trimmed V and J ends, which lost 0 bases and 5 bases, there was a span of 1 base. Germline CDR1 is MNHEY and CDR2 is SVGAGI. The CDR3 loop spans 12 amino acids. CDR3 DNA sequence: TGTGCCAGCAGTTACTCGAATGAAAAACTGTTTTTT. Translation: CASSYSNEKLFF.

This clonotype has just one count. The V and J genes are TRBV5-5 and TRBJ2-2, with 8 bases matching TRBD1. The V gene's germline CDR1 is SGHKS and CDR2 YYEKEE (reference sequence). The CDR3 runs to 15 residues. The ends lost 3 bases at V and 6 bases at J; junction bases unmatched: 7. CDR3 bases: TGTGCCAGCAGCTCCGGGACAGGCCTCGCCGGGGAGCTGTTTTTT. Its translation is CASSSGTGLAGELFF.

The chain employs TRBV7-3 and TRBJ2-1; D may be TRBD1 or TRBD2 (5 bases each). Trimming removed 3 bases from V and 3 bases from J, with 12 bases in between. CDR1 SGHTA and CDR2 FQGTGA come from the germline V gene. The CDR3 is 15 amino acids. The CDR3: CASSFGRDRYNEQFF. The CDR3 DNA reads as TGTGCCAGCAGCTTTGGTCGGGACCGCTACAATGAGCAGTTCTTC.

CDR3 in DNA: TGTGCCAGCAGCTTAGGAGGGGATTATGGCTACACCTTC. Protein product: CASSLGGDYGYTF. This chain connects TRBV7-2 to TRBJ1-2; TRBD1 is a possible D gene (5 bases). Trimming removed 1 base from V and 5 bases from J, with 8 bases in between. CDR1 and CDR2 (germline): SGHTA, FQGNSA. This CDR3 contains 13 residues.

Details on this clonotype: Given a much more abundant clone one base away, this may be a read error. This CDR3 reads CTSSLGQGDEQYF. DNA of the CDR3: TGTACCAGCAGCTTAGGGCAGGGAGACGAGCAGTACTTC. The chain has TRBV7-9 and TRBJ2-5; either TRBD1 or TRBD2 may supply D (5 bases each). The tail of the sequence fits TRBJ2-7 better, so the J call may be wrong. CDR3 length equals 13 residues. CDR1 is SEHNR, CDR2 FQNEAQ, per germline (reference sequence).

V and J are TRBV7-2 and TRBJ2-3; D possibly uses TRBD1 or TRBD2 (6 bases each). The CDR3 spans 17 residues. The germline V gene has CDR1 SGHTA and CDR2 FQGNSA. Trimming stripped 5 bases from V and 0 bases from J, with 18 bases between. CDR3 sequence: CASSVRLGGASTDTQYF. CDR3 sequence (DNA): TGTGCCAGCAGCGTGAGACTAGGGGGTGCGAGCACAGATACGCAGTATTTT.

The chain employs TRBV6-1 and TRBJ2-1, with D perhaps TRBD1 or TRBD2 (5 bases each). The CDR3 is 13 amino acids. The germline gives CDR1 MNHNS, CDR2 SASEGT. V was trimmed by 2 bases and J by 10 bases, leaving 12 bases between them. DNA of the CDR3: TGTGCCAGCAGTGAATCTGGGGGATACGAGCAGTTCTTC. Protein product: CASSESGGYEQFF.

This clonotype is judged medium-sized (0.01 to 0.1%). The J gene is TRBJ2-5, the V gene TRBV27, with a weak D call TRBD2 (6 bases). Trimming left V 5 bases short and J 5 bases short, with 15 bases between. Germline CDR1 and CDR2: MNHEY and SMNVEV (reference sequence). There are 14 residues in the CDR3. CDR3 region: CASSPDRGWETQYF. DNA of the CDR3: TGTGCCAGCAGTCCAGATCGGGGGTGGGAGACCCAGTACTTC.

This clonotype appeared many times. A much larger clone is a single base away; this may be a read error. This rearrangement joins TRBV7-2 to TRBJ2-1, with 9 bases aligning to TRBD2. J gave up 13 bases and V 1 base, and 14 bases lay outside the gene matches. This CDR3 has 16 amino acids. Germline-derived CDR1 and CDR2 are SGHTA and FQGNSA. Here the CDR3 reads CASSLVAGGTQETQFF. CDR3 DNA: TGTGCCAGCAGCTTAGTTGCGGGGGGGACTCAAGAGACCCAGTTCTTC. Full variable domain (missing parts from reference TRBV7-2 and TRBJ2-1): GAGVSQSPSNKVTEKGKDVELRCDPISGHTALYWYRQSLGQGLEFLIYFQGNSAPDKSGLPSDRFSAERTGGSVSTLTIQRTQQEDSAVYLCASSLVAGGTQETQFFGPGTRLTVL.

The genes are TRBV11-2 and TRBJ2-5; D is tentatively TRBD1 or TRBD2 (5 bases each). The J call may be in error: the DNA end matches TRBJ2-7 better. Germline V CDR1 and CDR2: SGHAT, FQNNGV. The CDR3 has 14 amino acids. The CDR3 nucleotides are TGTGCCAGCAGCTTAGGCCCAGGGAGCTACGAGCAGTACTTC. Residues: CASSLGPGSYEQYF.

The V call is TRBV7-2, the J call TRBJ2-3, with 8 nucleotides matching TRBD2. The J call is uncertain, as TRBJ2-7 better fits the DNA end. This CDR3 is built from 17 residues. The germline gives CDR1 SGHTA, CDR2 FQGNSA. The DNA for the CDR3 is TGTGCCAGCAGCGTGGGGAGGGGGGGACTAGGCCCAGATACGCAGTACTTC. This encodes CASSVGRGGLGPDTQYF.

As to this clonotype: One end of the junction is discordant with germline, which a read error may explain. The chain carries TRBV7-2 and TRBJ1-1; D gene unclear. This CDR3 has 13 residues. Germline loops: CDR1 SGHTA, CDR2 FQGNSA. The DNA for the CDR3 is TGTGCCAGCACCCCGGCCCCGAACACTGAAGCCATCTTT. It translates to CASTPAPNTEAIF.

The V gene is TRBV11-2, the J gene TRBJ2-5; 8 positions agree with TRBD1. The DNA end lines up better with TRBJ2-7; the J call may be wrong. CDR1 and CDR2 (germline): SGHAT, FQNNGV. The CDR3 loop spans 16 amino acids. This CDR3 is CASSLATGGYPYEQYF. The CDR3 DNA reads as TGTGCCAGCAGCTTGGCCACAGGGGGGTATCCCTACGAGCAGTACTTC.

About this clonotype: The junction does not match germline at one end; this may be a read error. The V and J genes are TRBV12-3 or TRBV12-4 and TRBJ2-3; D uncertain. This CDR3 is 13 amino acids long. The CDR3 loop reads CATGLGAANTQYF. For the CDR3, the DNA is TGTGCCACCGGCCTTGGAGCCGCAAATACGCAGTACTTT.

Within the sample, this clonotype is medium-sized. The chain couples TRBV7-6 to TRBJ2-3; D ambiguous. Trimming stripped 2 bases from V and 6 bases from J, with 6 bases between. The CDR3 covers 12 residues. In germline, CDR1 is SGHVS, CDR2 FNYEAQ. The CDR3 region is CASSLNPDTQYF. The CDR3 bases are TGTGCCAGCAGCTTAAATCCGGATACGCAGTATTTT.

This clonotype showed up many times. This sequence may be a read error, since a much larger clone differs from it by one base. The chain recombines TRBV12-3 or TRBV12-4 with TRBJ2-1, with 10 bases identical to TRBD2. The CDR3 contains 15 residues. The trim removed 5 bases at V and 13 bases at J, leaving 14 bases unmatched. This chain's CDR3 is CASSGLAEYQETQFF. In nucleotides, the CDR3 is TGTGCCAGCAGTGGACTAGCGGAGTACCAAGAGACCCAGTTCTTC.

The table lists this clonotype with a count of one. As the CDR3 is not closed by the conserved phenylalanine or tryptophan, this likely results from a read error. The chain employs TRBV7-8 and TRBJ2-1, with D perhaps matching TRBD1 (6 bases). CDR1 SGHVS and CDR2 FQNEAQ come from the germline V gene. CDR3 size: 15 residues. V gave up 1 base and J gave up 10 bases, with 17 bases separating them. Here the CDR3 reads CASSLVGGPTYEQFC. The CDR3 DNA reads TGTGCCAGCAGCTTAGTTGGGGGCCCGACCTACGAGCAGTTCTGC.

V gene TRBV20-1 combines with J gene TRBJ2-5, with D maybe TRBD1 (6 bases). The end of the DNA fits TRBJ2-1 better, so the J call may be wrong. The V gene's germline CDR1 is DFQATT and CDR2 SNEGSKA (reference sequence). The length of the CDR3 is 11 residues. Here the CDR3 DNA reads TGCAGTGCCCAGGGGCCGCTTCGGCAGTTCTTC. It specifies CSAQGPLRQFF.

The chain links TRBV12-3 or TRBV12-4 to TRBJ1-5; no clear D. V lost 2 bases and J 3 bases, leaving 5 bases between the germline ends. The length of the CDR3 is 13 residues. Here the CDR3 reads CASSLTPNQPQHF. The DNA for the CDR3 is TGTGCCAGCAGTTTAACCCCCAATCAGCCCCAGCATTTT.

This clonotype was recorded many times. This chain joins TRBV11-2 and TRBJ1-1; TRBD1 is a possible D gene (6 bases). The germline gives CDR1 SGHAT, CDR2 FQNNGV. This CDR3 has 13 residues. Deletions cut 5 bases from V and 4 bases from J, with 11 bases between. The CDR3 here is CASSRGLGTEAFF. DNA for the CDR3: TGTGCCAGCAGCCGGGGGCTGGGCACTGAAGCTTTCTTT.

This clonotype was detected ten times or more. The genes are TRBV27 and TRBJ2-7; 7 bases align to TRBD1. Germline V gene data show CDR1 as MNHEY and CDR2 as SMNVEV (reference sequence). There are 13 residues in the CDR3. After removal of 6 bases from V and 1 base from J, the junction contained 3 bases not matched to a gene. The CDR3 sequence is CASRYRGSYEQYF. The CDR3 nucleotides are TGTGCCAGCAGATACAGGGGTTCCTACGAGCAGTACTTC.

Notes on this clonotype: A read error may account for a junction end that differs from germline. The chain is built from TRBV16 and TRBJ2-3, with 7 bases identical to TRBD2. Germline CDR1 reads KGHSY; CDR2 reads FQNENV. The CDR3 spans 15 residues. For the CDR3, the DNA is TGTGCCAGCAGCTCGCGCGGGAGCCCCAAAGACATGCAGTACTTT. Encoded protein: CASSSRGSPKDMQYF.

This clonotype was observed many times. The rearrangement links TRBV7-2 to TRBJ2-5; 11 bases agree with TRBD2. The CDR3 sequence is 15 residues long. V was clipped by 8 bases and J by 5 bases; unmatched bases: 10. Germline lookup yields CDR1 SGHTA and CDR2 FQGNSA. The DNA for the CDR3 is TGTGCCAGCTCCTTTAGCGGGGGGGCCCGGGAGACCCAGTACTTC. As protein: CASSFSGGARETQYF.